What follows are 23 T cell receptor beta chains derived from one specimen sequenced in a study of cytomegalovirus exposure and HLA in healthy donors. Clones were read by immunoSEQ multiplex PCR, and TCRdb kept only the in-frame ones, dropping some. The profile shows approximately 98,000 clones, around 95% of them singletons. The specimen was PBMCs. All receptors derive from a woman younger than 30 in good health and CMV-seronegative.

This clone occurred once. The chain combines TRBV6-6 with TRBJ2-7; unclear D gene. V was clipped by 2 bases and J by 1 base, with 6 bases between them. The CDR3 has 13 amino acids. Per the germline V gene, CDR1 is MNHNY and CDR2 is SVGAGI (reference sequence). The chain's CDR3 is CASSYVQSYEQYF. CDR3 nucleotides: TGTGCCAGCAGTTACGTACAGTCCTACGAGCAGTACTTC.

This clone was seen just once. The chain employs TRBV7-3 and TRBJ2-3; a possible D gene is TRBD2 (6 bases). The ends were cut back, 4 bases at V and 1 base at J, with 12 bases in the middle. The CDR3 loop spans 15 amino acids. Germline-derived CDR1 and CDR2 are SGHTA and FQGTGA. CDR3 residues: CASSSTGTGTDTQYF. The CDR3 bases are TGTGCCAGCAGCTCAACTGGGACTGGCACAGATACGCAGTATTTT.

The J gene is TRBJ2-1, the V gene TRBV2; 7 positions match TRBD2. Germline V gene lookup returns CDR1 SNHLY and CDR2 FYNNEI. The V and J ends lost 11 bases and 4 bases, in that order; junction bases with no gene match: 2. The CDR3 is 11 residues long. CDR3 in amino acids: CAHGGYNEQFF. The CDR3 DNA reads as TGTGCCCACGGGGGGTACAATGAGCAGTTCTTC.

The genes are TRBV19 and TRBJ1-4; possibly TRBD1 for D (5 bases). CDR3 length: 14 residues. V was clipped by 8 bases and J by 8 bases, with 18 bases between them. Germline V gene lookup returns CDR1 LNHDA and CDR2 SQIVND (reference sequence). The CDR3 region is CASGGLGGGEKLFF. The DNA for the CDR3 is TGTGCCAGTGGGGGTCTTGGGGGAGGAGAAAAACTGTTTTTT.

This chain uses TRBV7-9 with TRBJ2-4; TRBD2 matches at 7 bases. After removal of 5 bases from V and 0 bases from J, the junction contained 16 bases not matched to a gene. This CDR3 is built from 19 residues. Germline V gives CDR1 SEHNR, CDR2 FQNEAQ (reference sequence). DNA of the CDR3: TGTGCCAGCAGCCCAAGGGAGGGAGACCTATTAATAGCCAAAAACATTCAGTACTTC. Its translation: CASSPREGDLLIAKNIQYF. Full variable domain (remainder filled in from reference TRBV7-9 and TRBJ2-4): DTGVSQNPRHKITKRGQNVTFRCDPISEHNRLYWYRQTLGQGPEFLTYFQNEAQLEKSRLLSDRFSAERPKGSFSTLEIQRTEQGDSAMYLCASSPREGDLLIAKNIQYFGAGTRLSVL.

The V gene is TRBV9, the J gene TRBJ2-1, with D possibly matching TRBD2 (6 bases). Germline V lookup: CDR1 SGDLS, CDR2 YYNGEE. The CDR3 is 15 residues long. The V end was cut by 3 bases, the J end by 5 bases, with 15 bases between. The CDR3 sequence is CASSAGLRNDNEQFF. For the CDR3, the DNA is TGTGCCAGCAGCGCGGGACTCAGAAATGACAATGAGCAGTTCTTC.

The chain employs TRBV7-9 and TRBJ1-5; D may be TRBD1 (6 bases). V lost 4 bases and J lost 7, with 17 bases in between. The CDR3 contains 15 residues. Germline V gene data show CDR1 as SEHNR and CDR2 as FQNEAQ (reference sequence). The CDR3 sequence: CASSSQGRGIQPQHF. CDR3 sequence (DNA): TGTGCCAGCAGCTCCCAGGGGCGAGGAATCCAGCCCCAGCATTTT. The full variable domain, its missing parts supplied by reference TRBV7-9 and TRBJ1-5, is DTGVSQNPRHKITKRGQNVTFRCDPISEHNRLYWYRQTLGQGPEFLTYFQNEAQLEKSRLLSDRFSAERPKGSFSTLEIQRTEQGDSAMYLCASSSQGRGIQPQHFGDGTRLSIL.

On this clone itself: The conserved closing phenylalanine or tryptophan is absent in this CDR3, likely reflecting a read error. The DNA is left out, because the CDR3 cannot be placed on it with certainty; the CDR3 is given as TCRdb lists it. V is TRBV18 and J is TRBJ1-1. Germline V CDR1 and CDR2: KGHSH, LQKENI. The CDR3 is 9 residues long, ends included. The CDR3 is CASSPARAK.

The chain recombines TRBV5-1 with TRBJ1-2; weak D call: TRBD1 (5 bases). The germline gives CDR1 SGHRS, CDR2 YFSETQ. Trimming pared 1 base from V and 5 bases from J, leaving 12 bases between. This CDR3 has 14 amino acids. CDR3 coding DNA: TGCGCCAGCAGCTTGTTGGACACGGTGTATGGCTACACCTTC. This sequence encodes CASSLLDTVYGYTF.

This chain uses TRBV6-5 with TRBJ2-3; 9 bases line up with TRBD2. J was trimmed by 3 bases and V by 6 bases; bases with no gene match: 7. The CDR3 runs 15 residues. Germline V gives CDR1 MNHEY, CDR2 SVGAGI. CDR3 region: CASSSSGGRTDTQYF. The CDR3 DNA reads TGTGCCAGCAGCAGTAGCGGGGGTAGAACAGATACGCAGTATTTT.

This sequence joins TRBV27 and TRBJ2-6; 11 nucleotides line up with TRBD1. Per germline, CDR1 MNHEY and CDR2 SMNVEV (reference sequence). V gave up 7 bases and J gave up 3 bases; unmatched junction bases: 8. The CDR3 is made up of 17 amino acids. The CDR3 loop is CASTRTGGLYGANVLTF. CDR3 DNA: TGTGCCAGCACCCGGACAGGGGGCTTGTATGGGGCCAACGTCCTGACTTTC.

The chain joins TRBV7-8 to TRBJ2-5; unclear D gene. The CDR3 covers 16 residues. Germline CDR1 and CDR2: SGHVS and FQNEAQ. V dropped 0 bases and J dropped 5 bases, with 16 bases sitting between them. The CDR3 region is CASSLAEKAWLETQYF. For the CDR3, the DNA is TGTGCCAGCAGCTTAGCGGAGAAGGCGTGGTTGGAGACCCAGTACTTC.

V gene TRBV2 combines with J gene TRBJ2-1; TRBD2 aligns across 8 bases. Unmatched junction bases numbered 8, after V lost 6 bases and J lost 4 bases. Germline CDR1 and CDR2: SNHLY and FYNNEI. This CDR3 comprises 15 residues. Written as DNA, the CDR3 is TGTGCCAGCAGGTTGAGACTAGCGAATTACAATGAGCAGTTCTTC. Translation: CASRLRLANYNEQFF. Full variable domain (outside the CDR3, taken from reference TRBV2 and TRBJ2-1): EPEVTQTPSHQVTQMGQEVILRCVPISNHLYFYWYRQILGQKVEFLVSFYNNEISEKSEIFDDQFSVERPDGSNFTLKIRSTKLEDSAMYFCASRLRLANYNEQFFGPGTRLTVL.

The chain carries TRBV7-3 and TRBJ2-2, with D possibly being TRBD1 (5 bases). CDR1 and CDR2 (germline): SGHTA, FQGTGA. The CDR3 has 13 amino acids. Trimming shortened V by 6 bases and J by 6 bases, and 11 bases separated the two germline ends. The CDR3 DNA reads TGTGCCAGCAGTACAGGCGTTTCCGGGGAGCTGTTTTTT. This encodes CASSTGVSGELFF.

The chain joins TRBV6-4 to TRBJ2-1; 9 bases align to TRBD2. The CDR3 covers 15 residues. V dropped 4 bases and J dropped 4; count of bases not matched to a gene: 5. Germline V gene data show CDR1 as MRHNA and CDR2 as SNTAGT. The CDR3: CASSALAGEYNEQFF. DNA for the CDR3: TGTGCCAGCAGTGCATTAGCGGGGGAGTACAATGAGCAGTTCTTC.

The genes are TRBV2 and TRBJ1-1; D may be TRBD1 (5 bases). Germline V gene sequence: CDR1 SNHLY, CDR2 FYNNEI. The V gene lost 2 bases and the J gene lost 3 bases, with 10 bases spanning the gap. The CDR3 spans 14 residues. The DNA for the CDR3 is TGTGCCAGCAGTGAACGGAGCAGGGACACTGAAGCTTTCTTT. Translating it yields CASSERSRDTEAFF.

This clone was seen only once. V usage is TRBV6-5 and J usage is TRBJ2-7, with a tentative D call TRBD2 (5 bases). Germline lookup yields CDR1 MNHEY and CDR2 SVGAGI. V lost 1 base and J 3 bases, leaving 7 bases between the germline ends. The CDR3 runs 13 residues. The CDR3 sequence: CASSYLGGYEQYF. In DNA form, the CDR3 reads TGTGCCAGCAGTTACTTAGGAGGCTACGAGCAGTACTTC.

V is TRBV28 and J is TRBJ2-5; TRBD1 matches 9 bases. With V trimmed by 3 bases and J by 3 bases, 5 bases remained unmatched. The CDR3 is made up of 15 amino acids. Germline CDR1 reads MDHEN; CDR2 reads SYDVKM. CDR3 residues: CASSFPGTGKETQYF. CDR3 coding DNA: TGTGCCAGCAGTTTCCCTGGGACAGGGAAAGAGACCCAGTACTTC.

The CDR3 spells CASSQTGNMNTEAFF. In nucleotides, the CDR3 is TGTGCCAGCAGCCAAACAGGGAACATGAACACTGAAGCTTTCTTT. The V call is TRBV6-4, the J call TRBJ1-1; a possible D gene is TRBD1 (6 bases). Germline V CDR1 and CDR2: MRHNA, SNTAGT. The CDR3 totals 15 residues. Trimming pared 6 bases from V and 0 bases from J, leaving 14 bases between.

V gene TRBV18 combines with J gene TRBJ2-1; D is perhaps TRBD1 (6 bases). The length of the CDR3 is 14 residues. The ends were cut back, 2 bases at V and 10 bases at J, with 15 bases in the middle. Germline assignment: CDR1 KGHSH and CDR2 LQKENI. The CDR3 DNA follows: TGTGCCAGCTCACCAAGACCAGGGGTCGGGGAGCAGTTCTTC. This gives the protein CASSPRPGVGEQFF.

This rearrangement joins TRBV5-1 to TRBJ2-3, with D possibly TRBD1 on 6 matching bases. Germline assignment: CDR1 SGHRS and CDR2 YFSETQ. The CDR3 is 15 residues long. The V end lost 6 bases, the J end lost 1 base, and 15 bases lay between the germline ends. In DNA, the CDR3 is TGCGCCAGCACAAAAGCCGAGGGGGGCACAGATACGCAGTATTTT. This codes for CASTKAEGGTDTQYF. The full variable domain, completed using reference TRBV5-1 and TRBJ2-3, is KAGVTQTPRYLIKTRGQQVTLSCSPISGHRSVSWYQQTPGQGLQFLFEYFSETQRNKGNFPGRFSGRQFSNSRSEMNVSTLELGDSALYLCASTKAEGGTDTQYFGPGTRLTVL.

The chain couples TRBV7-6 to TRBJ2-1; D perhaps matches TRBD1 (6 bases). Trimming left V 1 base short and J 6 bases short, with 10 bases between. Germline V gene lookup returns CDR1 SGHVS and CDR2 FNYEAQ. The CDR3 totals 14 residues. This CDR3 reads CASSLGTGPNEQFF. CDR3 nucleotides: TGTGCCAGCAGCTTAGGAACAGGGCCCAATGAGCAGTTCTTC.

The V gene is TRBV5-1, the J gene TRBJ2-7; 9 bases align to TRBD1. This CDR3 is 16 amino acids long. The V segment lost 2 bases and the J segment 4 bases; nucleotides outside the gene matches: 10. CDR1 and CDR2 (germline): SGHRS, YFSETQ. The CDR3 loop reads CASSFLPGTGFYEQYF. The DNA for the CDR3 is TGCGCCAGCAGCTTTTTACCCGGGACAGGGTTTTACGAGCAGTACTTC.